This T cell receptor beta chain was captured in a study of T-cell memory formation after mild COVID-19. Across the study: Largely, TCR clusters stayed within a single donor.

Study-wide results and limits: The pre-infection memory compartment contained some responding clones, suggesting cross-reactive memory joined. The CD4+ clones that contracted clustered mainly within CM and EM, and the CD8+ clones concentrated in EMRA.

Of note for this clonotype: Its specificity is unknown.

TCRdb reprocessed the 5' RACE reads via MiXCR and lists one record per CDR3 protein. The sample carries hundreds of thousands of distinct CDR3 sequences, more than 15% recorded once. Trimming took off 4 bases at V and 5 bases at J, with 12 bases between the two ends. The CDR3 is 14 residues long. From germline, CDR1 is SGHNT and CDR2 YENEEA. Material for sequencing was PBMCs or a T cell subset sorted from them (not recorded which). The TCR originated in an adult woman who had mild COVID-19 (a few samples of this study predate the infection). Cell type and time point are not known. The rearrangement uses TRBV11-3 and TRBJ2-1, with D hard to call. The CDR3 here is CASSWSETNNEQFF. The CDR3 DNA sequence: TGTGCCAGCAGCTGGTCAGAGACCAACAATGAGCAGTTCTTC.